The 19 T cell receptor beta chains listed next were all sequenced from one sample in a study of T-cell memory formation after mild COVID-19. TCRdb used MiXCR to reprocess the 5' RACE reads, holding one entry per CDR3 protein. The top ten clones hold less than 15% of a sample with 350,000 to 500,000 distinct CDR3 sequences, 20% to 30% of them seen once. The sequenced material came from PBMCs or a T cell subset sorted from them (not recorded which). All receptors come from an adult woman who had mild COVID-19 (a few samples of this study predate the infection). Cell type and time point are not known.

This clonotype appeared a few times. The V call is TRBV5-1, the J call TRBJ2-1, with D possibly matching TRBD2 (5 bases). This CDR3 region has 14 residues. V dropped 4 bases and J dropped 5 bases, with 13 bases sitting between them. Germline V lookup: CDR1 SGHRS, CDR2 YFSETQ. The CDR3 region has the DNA TGCGCCAGCAGCCCCTTTGAGGGAGACAATGAGCAGTTCTTC. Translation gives CASSPFEGDNEQFF.

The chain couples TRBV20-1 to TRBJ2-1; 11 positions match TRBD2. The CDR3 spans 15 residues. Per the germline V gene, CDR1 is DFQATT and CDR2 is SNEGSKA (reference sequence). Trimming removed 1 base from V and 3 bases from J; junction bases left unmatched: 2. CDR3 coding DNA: TGCAGTGCTAGAGGGACTAGCGGGTACTACAATGAGCAGTTCTTC. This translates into CSARGTSGYYNEQFF.

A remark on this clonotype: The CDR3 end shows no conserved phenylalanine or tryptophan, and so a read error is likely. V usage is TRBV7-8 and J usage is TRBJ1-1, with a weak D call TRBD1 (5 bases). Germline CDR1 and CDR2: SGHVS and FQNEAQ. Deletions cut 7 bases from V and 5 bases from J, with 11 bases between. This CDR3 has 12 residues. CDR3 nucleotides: TGTGCCAGCACCCAGGGAGTTACTGAAGCTTTCCTT. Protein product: CASTQGVTEAFL.

CDR3 nucleotide sequence: TGTGCCAGCAGTTTATCAGTAATTAGGCGGGAGGGAGGCACAGATACGCAGTATTTT. It codes for CASSLSVIRREGGTDTQYF. The gene calls are TRBV27 and TRBJ2-3, with 9 positions matching TRBD2. CDR1 is MNHEY, CDR2 SMNVEV, per germline (reference sequence). After removal of 0 bases from V and 1 base from J, the junction contained 11 bases not matched to a gene. This CDR3 is built from 19 residues.

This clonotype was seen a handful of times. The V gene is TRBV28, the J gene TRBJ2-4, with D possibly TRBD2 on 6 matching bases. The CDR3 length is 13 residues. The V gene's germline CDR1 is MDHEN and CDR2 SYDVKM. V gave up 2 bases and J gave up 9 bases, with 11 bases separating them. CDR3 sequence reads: CASSLGGESIQYF. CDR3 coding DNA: TGTGCCAGCAGTTTAGGAGGGGAAAGCATTCAGTACTTC.

The CDR3: CASSFRAGTNNEQFF. CDR3 sequence (DNA): TGTGCCAGCAGCTTCCGGGCAGGGACAAACAATGAGCAGTTCTTC. V is TRBV11-2 and J is TRBJ2-1, with TRBD1 as a possible D gene (6 bases). CDR3 length: 15 amino acids. Looked up from germline, CDR1 is SGHAT and CDR2 is FQNNGV. The ends were cut back, 3 bases at V and 5 bases at J, with 14 bases in the middle.

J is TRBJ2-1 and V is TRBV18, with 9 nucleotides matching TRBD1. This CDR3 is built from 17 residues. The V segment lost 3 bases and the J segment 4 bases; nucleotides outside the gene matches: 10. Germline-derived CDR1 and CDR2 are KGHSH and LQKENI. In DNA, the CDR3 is TGTGCCAGCTCACCGCCAGGACAGGGGCGAATTTACAATGAGCAGTTCTTC. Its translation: CASSPPGQGRIYNEQFF.

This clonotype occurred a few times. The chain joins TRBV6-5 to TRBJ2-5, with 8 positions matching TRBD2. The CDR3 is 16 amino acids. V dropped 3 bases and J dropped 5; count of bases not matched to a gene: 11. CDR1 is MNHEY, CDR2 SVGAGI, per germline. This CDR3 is CASSYGGAGVGETQYF. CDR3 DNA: TGTGCCAGCAGTTATGGAGGAGCGGGAGTGGGGGAGACCCAGTACTTC.

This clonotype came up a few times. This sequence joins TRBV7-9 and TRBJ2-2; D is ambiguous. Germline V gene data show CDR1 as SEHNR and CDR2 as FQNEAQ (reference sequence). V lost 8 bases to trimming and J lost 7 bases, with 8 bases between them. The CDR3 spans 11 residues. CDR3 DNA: TGTGCCAGCTACGGCGGCGGGGAGCTGTTTTTT. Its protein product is CASYGGGELFF.

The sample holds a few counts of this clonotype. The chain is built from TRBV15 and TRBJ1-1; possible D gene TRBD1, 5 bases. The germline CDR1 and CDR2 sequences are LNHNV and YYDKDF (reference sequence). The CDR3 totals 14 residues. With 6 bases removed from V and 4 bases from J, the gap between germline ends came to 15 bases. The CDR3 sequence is CATRVLGVSTEAFF. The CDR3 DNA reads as TGTGCCACCAGGGTCTTAGGGGTGAGCACTGAAGCTTTCTTT.

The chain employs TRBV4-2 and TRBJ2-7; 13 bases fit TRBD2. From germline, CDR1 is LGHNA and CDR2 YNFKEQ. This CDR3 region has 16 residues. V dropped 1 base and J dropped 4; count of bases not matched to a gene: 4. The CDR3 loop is CASSQGGTSGVYEQYF. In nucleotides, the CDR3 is TGTGCCAGCAGCCAAGGGGGGACTAGCGGGGTGTACGAGCAGTACTTC.

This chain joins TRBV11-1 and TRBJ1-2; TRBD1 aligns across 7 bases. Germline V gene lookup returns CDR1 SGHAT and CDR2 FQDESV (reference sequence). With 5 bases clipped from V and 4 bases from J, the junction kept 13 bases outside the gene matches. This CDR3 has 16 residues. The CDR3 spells CASSPINRGGTYGYTF. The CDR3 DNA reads TGTGCCAGCAGCCCCATCAACAGGGGTGGCACCTATGGCTACACCTTC.

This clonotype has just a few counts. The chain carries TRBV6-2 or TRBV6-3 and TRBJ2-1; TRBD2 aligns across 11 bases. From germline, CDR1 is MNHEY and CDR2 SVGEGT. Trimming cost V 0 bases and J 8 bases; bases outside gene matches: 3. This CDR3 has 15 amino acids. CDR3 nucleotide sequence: TGTGCCAGCAGTTACTCCCGACTAGCGGGGCATGAGCAGTTCTTC. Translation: CASSYSRLAGHEQFF.

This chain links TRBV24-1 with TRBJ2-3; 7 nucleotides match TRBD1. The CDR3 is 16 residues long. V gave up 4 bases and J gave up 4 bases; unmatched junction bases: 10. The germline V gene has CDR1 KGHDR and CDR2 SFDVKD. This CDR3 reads CATSETRTGQADTQYF. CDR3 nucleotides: TGTGCCACCAGTGAAACAAGGACAGGACAGGCAGATACGCAGTATTTT.

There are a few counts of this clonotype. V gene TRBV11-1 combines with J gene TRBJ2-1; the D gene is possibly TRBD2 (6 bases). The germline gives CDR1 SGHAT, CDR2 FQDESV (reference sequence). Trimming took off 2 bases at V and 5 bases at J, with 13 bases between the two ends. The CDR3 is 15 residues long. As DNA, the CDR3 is TGTGCCAGCAGCTTAACCAGCGGAGGGCACAATGAGCAGTTCTTC. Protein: CASSLTSGGHNEQFF.

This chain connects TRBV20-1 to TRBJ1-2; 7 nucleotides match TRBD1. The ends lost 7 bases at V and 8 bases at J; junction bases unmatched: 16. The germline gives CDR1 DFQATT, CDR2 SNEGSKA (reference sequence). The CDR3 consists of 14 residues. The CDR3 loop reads CSGMNFRQGEGYTF. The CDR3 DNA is TGCAGTGGGATGAACTTCCGACAGGGTGAGGGCTACACCTTC.

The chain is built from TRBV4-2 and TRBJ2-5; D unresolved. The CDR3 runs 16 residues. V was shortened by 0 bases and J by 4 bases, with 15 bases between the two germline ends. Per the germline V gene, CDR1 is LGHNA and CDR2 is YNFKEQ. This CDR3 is CASSQEWKQDGETQYF. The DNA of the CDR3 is TGTGCCAGCAGCCAAGAATGGAAGCAGGACGGAGAGACCCAGTACTTC.

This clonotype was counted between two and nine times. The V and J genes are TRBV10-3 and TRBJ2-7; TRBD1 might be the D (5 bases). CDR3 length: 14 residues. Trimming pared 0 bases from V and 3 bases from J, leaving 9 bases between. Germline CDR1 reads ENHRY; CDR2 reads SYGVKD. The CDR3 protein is CAISESDTIYEQYF. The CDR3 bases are TGTGCCATCAGTGAGTCGGACACGATCTACGAGCAGTACTTC.

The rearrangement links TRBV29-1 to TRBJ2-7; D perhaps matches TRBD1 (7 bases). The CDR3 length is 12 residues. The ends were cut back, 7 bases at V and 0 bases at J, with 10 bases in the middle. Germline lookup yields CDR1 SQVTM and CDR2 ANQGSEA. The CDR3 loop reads CSGGTDSYEQYF. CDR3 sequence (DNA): TGCAGCGGCGGGACAGACTCCTACGAGCAGTACTTC.